Presented here are 30 T cell receptor beta chains from one specimen sequenced in a study of OX40 agonist ivuxolimab in advanced cancers. Profiled with immunoSEQ multiplex PCR; TCRdb holds only in-frame clones, not every one. Found here are 55,000 to 75,000 clones, approximately 82% of them singletons; the top ten hold around 5%. Here the sequenced sample was CD4+ or CD8+ T cells sorted from blood, taken in a trial of the OX40 agonist ivuxolimab. The receptor source for this set is an adult with an advanced solid tumor such as melanoma, head and neck, liver or kidney cancer.

The rearrangement links TRBV5-4 to TRBJ1-2, with a tentative D call TRBD1 (5 bases). Trimming removed 2 bases at V and 6 bases at J, with 14 bases between. The CDR3 is 14 amino acids. The germline CDR1 and CDR2 sequences are SGHNT and YYREEE (reference sequence). The CDR3 sequence is CASSFPGGRDGYTF. In nucleotides, the CDR3 is TGTGCCAGCAGCTTCCCGGGGGGGAGAGATGGCTACACCTTC.

This clone has just a few counts. The CDR3 nucleotides read TGTGCCAGCAGTTCTGGGACAGGGAGGGCTGAAGCTTTCTTT. It translates to CASSSGTGRAEAFF. The V call is TRBV28, the J call TRBJ1-1; TRBD1 agrees at 9 bases. V shed 4 bases and J 6 bases; nucleotides not matched to a gene: 6. Germline V gene sequence: CDR1 MDHEN, CDR2 SYDVKM. This CDR3 has 14 residues.

This chain uses TRBV7-9 with TRBJ1-3; possible D gene TRBD1, 5 bases. The germline CDR1 and CDR2 sequences are SEHNR and FQNEAQ (reference sequence). V lost 1 base, J lost 8 bases, and 15 bases lay in between. The CDR3 sequence is 15 residues long. CDR3 nucleotide sequence: TGTGCCAGCAGCTTAGTAGACCGGCAGGGCCACACCATATATTTT. Translated: CASSLVDRQGHTIYF. Together with reference TRBV7-9 and TRBJ1-3, the CDR3 gives the full variable domain: DTGVSQNPRHKITKRGQNVTFRCDPISEHNRLYWYRQTLGQGPEFLTYFQNEAQLEKSRLLSDRFSAERPKGSFSTLEIQRTEQGDSAMYLCASSLVDRQGHTIYFGEGSWLTVV.

The chain joins TRBV6-5 to TRBJ2-5; no reliable D call. Trimming took 0 bases from V and 5 from J, leaving 13 bases between them. Germline values: CDR1 MNHEY, CDR2 SVGAGI. This CDR3 is built from 15 residues. CDR3 amino acids: CASSYSVRPVETQYF. DNA of the CDR3: TGTGCCAGCAGTTACTCGGTTCGTCCAGTGGAGACCCAGTACTTC.

The chain's CDR3 is CASSLEHGGSRLKNIQYF. The CDR3 nucleotides read TGTGCCAGCAGCTTAGAACACGGGGGGTCCCGTTTAAAAAACATTCAGTACTTC. V is TRBV11-3 and J is TRBJ2-4; 7 bases fit TRBD2. The germline CDR1 and CDR2 sequences are SGHNT and YENEEA. Trimming took 0 bases from V and 4 from J; bases not matched to a gene: 12. The CDR3 has 18 residues.

The rearrangement uses TRBV30 and TRBJ2-7; possible D gene TRBD2, 6 bases. Trimming left V 1 base short and J 7 bases short, with 14 bases between. The CDR3 sequence is 13 residues long. The germline CDR1 and CDR2 sequences are GTSNPN and SVGIG (reference sequence). This CDR3 is CAWSGGGGGEQYF. CDR3 sequence (DNA): TGTGCCTGGAGTGGAGGCGGTGGAGGGGAGCAGTACTTC.

The J gene is TRBJ2-3, the V gene TRBV10-3, with D maybe TRBD2 (5 bases). Trimming stripped 7 bases from V and 4 bases from J, with 18 bases between. CDR3 length equals 15 residues. The V gene's germline CDR1 is ENHRY and CDR2 SYGVKD. The CDR3 here is CAIKGGRGSADTQYF. The CDR3 region has the DNA TGTGCCATCAAAGGCGGTCGGGGATCCGCAGATACGCAGTATTTT.

The chain couples TRBV2 to TRBJ1-6; D possibly corresponds to TRBD1 (5 bases). CDR3 length: 15 amino acids. Looked up from germline, CDR1 is SNHLY and CDR2 is FYNNEI. Trimming shortened V by 0 bases and J by 6 bases, and 9 bases separated the two germline ends. The CDR3 coding sequence is TGTGCCAGCAGTGAAGCTGTGGGGCGTAATTCACCCCTCCACTTT. Encoded protein: CASSEAVGRNSPLHF.

The chain employs TRBV11-2 and TRBJ1-2; D not certain. The CDR3 has 15 residues. Trimming removed 0 bases at V and 0 bases at J, with 8 bases between. CDR1 and CDR2 (germline): SGHAT, FQNNGV. DNA for the CDR3: TGTGCCAGCAGCTTAGATCCAGCAACTAACTATGGCTACACCTTC. It is translated as CASSLDPATNYGYTF.

The J gene is TRBJ2-5, the V gene TRBV9; a possible D gene is TRBD2 (6 bases). There are 13 residues in the CDR3. Trimming shortened V by 6 bases and J by 1 base, and 10 bases separated the two germline ends. Per germline, CDR1 SGDLS and CDR2 YYNGEE. The CDR3 DNA reads TGTGCCAGCAACCGGGACTTCCAAGAGACCCAGTACTTC. Its protein product is CASNRDFQETQYF.

The chain recombines TRBV13 with TRBJ1-1; 9 positions agree with TRBD1. V shed 5 bases and J 3 bases; nucleotides not matched to a gene: 7. The CDR3 is 15 residues long. Looked up from germline, CDR1 is PRHDT and CDR2 is FYEKMQ (reference sequence). The chain's CDR3 is CASSPPTGGDTEAFF. For the CDR3, the DNA is TGTGCCAGCAGCCCCCCGACAGGGGGTGACACTGAAGCTTTCTTT.

The rearrangement uses TRBV5-1 and TRBJ2-7, with D possibly being TRBD1 (6 bases). The CDR3 totals 15 residues. From germline, CDR1 is SGHRS and CDR2 YFSETQ. The V and J ends lost 3 bases and 6 bases respectively, with 19 bases between them. CDR3 sequence (DNA): TGCGCCAGCAGCTCCAATACAGGGCCGAGTCTCGAGCAGTACTTC. Protein product: CASSSNTGPSLEQYF. Full variable domain (outside the CDR3, taken from reference TRBV5-1 and TRBJ2-7): KAGVTQTPRYLIKTRGQQVTLSCSPISGHRSVSWYQQTPGQGLQFLFEYFSETQRNKGNFPGRFSGRQFSNSRSEMNVSTLELGDSALYLCASSSNTGPSLEQYFGPGTRLTVT.

The chain uses TRBV10-3 and TRBJ2-3; no definite D call. CDR1 is ENHRY and CDR2 is SYGVKD in the germline V gene. The CDR3 length is 14 residues. Trimming stripped 3 bases from V and 0 bases from J, with 7 bases between. CDR3 DNA: TGTGCCATCAGTGACCCCGGGAGCACAGATACGCAGTATTTT. Protein product: CAISDPGSTDTQYF.

The J gene is TRBJ2-2, the V gene TRBV7-2; 8 nucleotides match TRBD1. V shed 2 bases and J 1 base; nucleotides not matched to a gene: 6. The length of the CDR3 is 17 residues. CDR1 is SGHTA, CDR2 FQGNSA, per germline. The CDR3 sequence: CASSLRGQGGNTGELFF. The CDR3 nucleotides read TGTGCCAGCAGCTTAAGAGGACAGGGAGGGAACACCGGGGAGCTGTTTTTT.

V gene TRBV7-9 combines with J gene TRBJ1-6; no definite D call. CDR3 length: 13 residues. Germline loops: CDR1 SEHNR, CDR2 FQNEAQ (reference sequence). V lost 1 base to trimming and J lost 8 bases, with 6 bases between them. The CDR3 is CASSLVGDSPLHF. Written as DNA, the CDR3 is TGTGCCAGCAGCTTAGTTGGGGATTCACCCCTCCACTTT.

The gene calls are TRBV5-1 and TRBJ1-4; a weak D match, TRBD1 (6 bases). The V gene's germline CDR1 is SGHRS and CDR2 YFSETQ. This CDR3 contains 15 residues. The V end was cut by 0 bases, the J end by 8 bases, with 14 bases between. CDR3 in DNA: TGCGCCAGCAGCTTGGCGGGCAGGGGAGGAGAAAAACTGTTTTTT. This gives the protein CASSLAGRGGEKLFF.

This clone has a single count. The chain links TRBV5-1 to TRBJ2-2, with TRBD1 matching over 11 bases. This CDR3 has 15 amino acids. V shed 4 bases, J shed 9 bases, and the junction held 8 bases outside the gene matches. Germline assignment: CDR1 SGHRS and CDR2 YFSETQ. The CDR3 bases are TGCGCCAGCAGCGCCGGAGGACAGGGGGCGAGGGAGCTGTTTTTT. Protein sequence: CASSAGGQGARELFF.

The chain carries TRBV21-1 and TRBJ2-6. TRBV21-1 is recorded as a pseudogene. The CDR3 is 15 residues long. The CDR3, as DNA: TGTGCCAGCAGCCATCTGGGAACTGGGGCCAACGTCCTGACTTTC. Residues: CASSHLGTGANVLTF.

This clone was seen only a few times. This chain joins TRBV6-6 and TRBJ1-1, with D possibly being TRBD1 (5 bases). The length of the CDR3 is 15 residues. CDR1 is MNHNY, CDR2 SVGAGI, per germline (reference sequence). V lost 5 bases, J lost 0 bases, and 13 bases lay in between. In DNA, the CDR3 is TGTGCCAGCAGTGAGATCGGGGGTCTGAACACTGAAGCTTTCTTT. Translated, it gives CASSEIGGLNTEAFF.

There are a few counts of this clone. V usage is TRBV9 and J usage is TRBJ2-3; TRBD1 matches 9 bases. The CDR3 has 13 amino acids. Germline V gives CDR1 SGDLS, CDR2 YYNGEE. The V gene end was trimmed by 3 bases and the J gene end by 15 bases; junction bases not matched to a gene: 11. This CDR3 reads CASSGSNRGRIYF. DNA for the CDR3: TGTGCCAGCAGCGGATCCAACAGGGGGCGAATTTATTTT.

The CDR3 spells CAGLTRGTNTIYF. CDR3 DNA: TGTGCCGGCCTAACCAGGGGAACAAACACCATATATTTT. The rearrangement uses TRBV30 and TRBJ1-3; possibly TRBD1 for D (6 bases). Germline V gene sequence: CDR1 GTSNPN, CDR2 SVGIG (reference sequence). CDR3 length: 13 residues. V lost 8 bases and J lost 6, with 17 bases in between.

This chain joins TRBV29-1 and TRBJ1-1; no definite D call. The CDR3 consists of 12 residues. Between the trimmed V and J ends, which lost 6 bases and 0 bases, there was a span of 8 bases. The germline V gene has CDR1 SQVTM and CDR2 ANQGSEA. CDR3 protein: CSVIYMNTEAFF. The CDR3 DNA reads TGCAGCGTGATTTACATGAACACTGAAGCTTTCTTT.

J is TRBJ2-7 and V is TRBV28, with 9 bases matching TRBD1. CDR1 MDHEN and CDR2 SYDVKM come from the germline V gene. This CDR3 spans 15 amino acids. J was trimmed by 1 base and V by 7 bases; bases with no gene match: 8. As DNA, the CDR3 is TGTGCCAGCACAGGGGCCGGGACAGGGTCCTACGAGCAGTACTTC. Amino acids: CASTGAGTGSYEQYF.

The CDR3 is CASSYSEIGNYGYTF. The CDR3 DNA follows: TGTGCCAGCAGTTACTCAGAAATTGGTAACTATGGCTACACCTTC. The V call is TRBV6-5, the J call TRBJ1-2; no clear D. CDR1 is MNHEY and CDR2 is SVGAGI in the germline V gene. This CDR3 region has 15 residues. V was cut by 0 bases and J by 1 base, with 9 bases left in between.

V and J are TRBV5-4 and TRBJ1-2; D perhaps matches TRBD1 (5 bases). CDR1 is SGHNT, CDR2 YYREEE, per germline (reference sequence). Trimming took 0 bases from V and 3 from J, leaving 15 bases between them. The CDR3 extends over 16 amino acids. The CDR3 here is CASSLGGTGQDYGYTF. CDR3 DNA: TGTGCCAGCAGCTTGGGTGGAACAGGTCAGGACTATGGCTACACCTTC.

The count of this clone is one. The J gene is TRBJ1-1, the V gene TRBV27; D gene unclear. Per germline, CDR1 MNHEY and CDR2 SMNVEV (reference sequence). The CDR3 loop spans 14 amino acids. Trimming shortened V by 5 bases and J by 0 bases, and 10 bases separated the two germline ends. The CDR3 DNA follows: TGTGCCAGCAGTCGGAGGGTGTTGAACACTGAAGCTTTCTTT. This sequence encodes CASSRRVLNTEAFF.

V and J are TRBV7-2 and TRBJ2-3; no firm D call. Trimming cost V 6 bases and J 2 bases, with 6 bases left between them. The germline gives CDR1 SGHTA, CDR2 FQGNSA. CDR3 size: 12 residues. CDR3: CASSLLTDTQYF. CDR3 in DNA: TGTGCCAGCAGTCTCCTCACAGATACGCAGTATTTT.

This clone was detected only a few times. The chain carries TRBV11-2 and TRBJ1-6; TRBD1 might be the D (5 bases). Germline CDR1 reads SGHAT; CDR2 reads FQNNGV. The V gene lost 0 bases and the J gene lost 9 bases, with 9 bases spanning the gap. The CDR3 runs 14 residues. CDR3 nucleotide sequence: TGTGCCAGCAGCTTAGACAGGGTTGGTTCACCCCTCCACTTT. It yields the protein CASSLDRVGSPLHF.

The chain joins TRBV4-1 to TRBJ1-1, with D unclear. CDR1 is MGHRA and CDR2 is YSYEKL in the germline V gene. This CDR3 region has 13 residues. V was clipped by 1 base and J by 1 base, with 4 bases between them. CDR3 coding DNA: TGCGCCAGCAGCCAAGCACAGAACACTGAAGCTTTCTTT. Amino acid sequence: CASSQAQNTEAFF.

Only one count was recorded for this clone. The rearrangement links TRBV11-2 to TRBJ2-7; D is ambiguous. V shed 4 bases and J shed 0 bases, with 10 bases lying between them. CDR3 length: 14 amino acids. Germline-derived CDR1 and CDR2 are SGHAT and FQNNGV. CDR3 sequence: CASSSWADSYEQYF. CDR3 sequence (DNA): TGTGCCAGCAGCTCCTGGGCCGACTCCTACGAGCAGTACTTC.